This TCR beta chain is from a study of cytomegalovirus exposure and HLA in healthy donors. Study-wide findings and caveats: Most TCR sequences proved rare, with some public TCRs found in many donors. A classifier reportedly called cytomegalovirus status with high sensitivity and specificity. In vitro assays verified that three CMV-associated chains recognized CMV antigens specifically. It was found in a later analysis that first-cohort TCR clusters tended to co-occur in the 100 to 150 validation repertoires.

Germline CDR1 is SNHLY and CDR2 is FYNNEI. V shed 1 base and J shed 6 bases, with 6 bases lying between them. CDR3 size: 13 residues. A word on this clone: Antigen unknown.

The method was immunoSEQ multiplex PCR; TCRdb's version includes in-frame clones alone and lacks a portion of them. This table holds over 120,000 clones, 87% found once. This TCR came from a man aged 18 to 35 in good health and CMV-seropositive. V usage is TRBV2 and J usage is TRBJ2-2, with D possibly TRBD1 on 5 matching bases. The sample taken for sequencing was PBMCs. In nucleotides, the CDR3 is TGTGCCAGCAGTGAAGTAGGGGCCGGGGAGCTGTTTTTT. It codes for CASSEVGAGELFF.